This T cell receptor (beta chain) was recorded in a study of cytomegalovirus exposure and HLA in healthy donors. The study's findings and limits: Reports indicated that the classifier achieved high specificity and sensitivity in diagnosing cytomegalovirus status. Further analysis was carried out later, and it showed several of the most significant clusters appearing linked to common viral pathogens. Looking again later, the authors saw that most CMV-associated TCR beta chains seemed HLA-restricted. Being productive about 87% or about 30% of the time was typical of most TCR beta V segments in an earlier analysis.

As to this clone: The antigen is not known.

The PCR was carried out with 60 Vbeta primers and 13 Jbeta primers. TCRdb's table, derived via immunoSEQ multiplex PCR, lists solely in-frame clones and lacks some. The sample records some 150,000 clones, about 78% being singletons. Trimming took 0 bases from V and 2 from J, leaving 15 bases between them. The CDR3 extends over 17 amino acids. Germline loops: CDR1 LGHNA, CDR2 YNFKEQ. The chain recombines TRBV4-2 with TRBJ2-3; D might be TRBD2 (6 bases). The TCR originated in a man aged 50 or older in good health and CMV-seropositive. Material for sequencing was PBMCs. CDR3 residues: CASSQELREMNTDTQYF. Written as DNA, the CDR3 is TGTGCCAGCAGCCAAGAATTACGGGAGATGAACACAGATACGCAGTATTTT.